One and the same sample provided the 2 T cell receptor beta chains below, sequenced in a study of glioma-infiltrating T cells. TCR alpha and beta CDR3 regions were amplified from RNA using iRepertoire nested multiplex PCR. Via MiXCR, TCRdb re-called the multiplex PCR reads, giving one row per CDR3 protein. The sample yields about 200,000 distinct CDR3 sequences, around 32% seen once. Specimen: glioma tissue, nonneoplastic brain tissue, or PBMCs (not recorded which). The receptors shown here come from a human donor with low-grade glioma or glioblastoma, undergoing nonglioma brain surgery, or in good health (not recorded which).

This clonotype was seen more than once but under ten times. As the CDR3 is not closed by the conserved phenylalanine or tryptophan, this likely results from a read error. V usage is TRBV7-9 and J usage is TRBJ2-7, with 11 bases identical to TRBD1. The germline V gene has CDR1 SEHNR and CDR2 FQNEAQ (reference sequence). The length of the CDR3 is 15 residues. After removal of 4 bases from V and 3 bases from J, the junction contained 5 bases not matched to a gene. The CDR3 nucleotides are TGTGCCAGCAGCTCCGGGACAGGGGGATTCTACGAGCAGTACTCC. Amino acids: CASSSGTGGFYEQYS.

For this clonotype: Germline is not matched at one junction end, which may reflect a read error. This chain uses TRBV20-1 with TRBJ2-6; D may be TRBD1 (5 bases). Germline loops: CDR1 DFQATT, CDR2 SNEGSKA (reference sequence). The CDR3 sequence is 13 residues long. Here the CDR3 reads CCAGISGANVLTF. The DNA for the CDR3 is TGCTGTGCAGGAATCTCTGGGGCCAATGTCCTGACTTTC.